This TCR beta chain was observed in a study of T-cell reconstitution after alpha-beta-depleted transplantation in children (dated by TCRdb to 2016 to 2017). Background on the whole study: The study quantitatively tracked T-cell immune reconstitution after TCRalphabeta/CD19-depleted allogeneic hematopoietic cell transplantation in children using TCR repertoire profiling.

A word on this clonotype: The clone's antigen remains unknown. Base qualities are not at hand, and no much larger clone is one base apart.

The CDR3 contains 19 residues, cysteine and phenylalanine counted. Only CDR3 DNA is held: 57 bases, read in frame from base 1. V is reduced by 1 base and J by 1 base, leaving a spacing of 23 bases between them. The library was made by PCR. Sequencing took place on an Illumina HiSeq 2500. Molecular barcoding was employed in the preparation of TCR libraries, with unique molecular identifiers being used to normalize TCRbeta repertoire quantification. TCRdb redid the processing of the public reads, applying fastp at Q25 and MiXCR, and retained in-frame beta chains. Identical CDR3 proteins give one entry, which carries the most common genes and DNA. The sample table contains about 270,000 distinct CDR3 sequences; only one count was recorded for more than 8% of them. The biggest ten clones account for 9.5% to 13% of the sample.

This sequence uses TRBV12-3 or TRBV12-4 and TRBJ2-7; 6 matching bases give a weak D call of TRBD2. The clonotype was recovered from a human donor who donated a stem cell graft to a child with SCID. The material was PBMCs from the stem cell graft donor, obtained from the stem cell graft. The DNA is as follows: TGTGCCAGCAGTTTAGATTGGGGACTCCTAGACAGACAATCCTACGAGCAGTACTTC. This gives the protein CASSLDWGLLDRQSYEQYF.